The present T cell receptor beta chain was sequenced within a study of radiation and T cells in renal cell carcinoma (dated by TCRdb to about 2020). Background for the entire study: The samples were drawn from a clinical trial, where primary renal cell carcinomas were treated with 15 Gy of stereotactic body radiation therapy and then removed by nephrectomy 4 weeks afterward. Across all 53 samples, 4,016,671 unique CDR3 nucleotide sequences, encoding approximately 2.5 million unique CDR3 amino acid sequences, were identified. In total, 50 to 60 samples, comprising some 25 tumors and some 27 peripheral blood samples, were subjected to TCR beta sequencing. Study-level results and caveats: With a single-armed trial design, the study had no way to address how radiation dose or scheduling affects the TCR repertoire. In blood, the top tumor clonotypes increased between baseline and 2 weeks post-radiation and then shrank by 4 weeks, which suggests that tumor-resident clones expanded only transiently. Because pretreatment tumor biopsies were not available, the baseline intratumoral presence of clonotypes could not be determined. Dynamics of the blood repertoire were not tracked past 4 weeks after treatment.

CDR1 and CDR2 are drawn from the germline V gene: SGHTA, FQGTGA. The CDR3 numbers 16 residues from cysteine through phenylalanine. Only CDR3 DNA remains: 48 bases, in frame from the first base. V gives up 4 bases and J gives up 0 bases, and the segment between their germline ends measures 13 bases. The sample's time point label, in plain terms: baseline pretreatment blood. According to the study, the label for this sample's treatment or condition signals: 15 Gy SBRT to primary tumor, nephrectomy 4 weeks later. Serial peripheral blood from radiation-treated patients was sampled at baseline, 2 weeks and 4 weeks after SBRT to track tumor-enriched clonotypes. All patients had renal cell carcinoma with clear cell pathology. The QIAamp DNA Blood Mini Kit (Qiagen) was used to prepare genomic DNA for TCR sequencing. Samples were included in the analyses only if all quality control checks were passed. For this clone: The antigen it binds to is not known. Per-nucleotide qualities are absent, and no much larger clonotype sits a single base away.

TCR beta libraries were generated from genomic DNA with the immunoSEQ kit, following the manufacturer's recommendations. Library preparation used a first multiplex PCR with proprietary primers, then a second PCR adding unique barcodes, with bead cleanups after each round. A positive control reaction and a negative control reaction, both provided in the kit, were run with every batch of samples. The final libraries were assessed on an Agilent 4200 TapeStation D1000 ScreenTape, pooled by volume, and quantified by qPCR. Sequencing ran on an Illumina NextSeq500 with a MidOutput 150-cycle cartridge, using 156 Read1 and 15 Index1 cycles with kit custom primers. The pooled library was loaded at about 1 pM with approximately 18% PhiX control spiked in. For the original study's pipeline: Vendor-processed data were analyzed in R, and a clonotype was defined as all T cells sharing the same CDR3 nucleotide sequence. In the clone abundance analyses, frequencies in each sample were normalized to that sample's 10,000 most abundant clones. Before analysis, public T cell clones were removed, and these numbered fewer than six per sample on average. An abundance difference of at least 32-fold between compartments was the criterion for calling clonotypes tumor-enriched or baseline blood-enriched. A beta-binomial differential abundance model was used to identify clonotypes that expanded or contracted between blood time points. The Baroni-Urbani and Buser coefficient was used to measure tumor-blood repertoire similarity, and groups were compared with two-tailed Wilcoxon tests in R. This immuneACCESS table, as held by TCRdb, lists in-frame sequences with V and J called but not all clones. Of the missing ones, under half trace to an unresolved V gene in checked studies; the others have no known cause. That table supplies the V and J calls and clone size; D and trimming were determined from the DNA. The sample includes about 59,000 clones, with roughly 79% observed a single time. The ten largest make up more than 7% of the sample.

This chain joins TRBV7-3 to TRBJ2-1; the D match is possibly TRBD1 or TRBD2, with 6 bases aligned in each. This receptor was taken from a man between 60 and 70 years old with renal cell carcinoma. Sample: blood, taken from a patient whose treatment included radiotherapy and nephrectomy. The CDR3 here reads CASSSVGGGSYNEQFF. The nucleotides are TGTGCCAGCAGCTCCGTAGGAGGGGGCTCCTACAATGAGCAGTTCTTC.